Presented here are 32 T cell receptor beta chains from one specimen sequenced in a study of OX40 agonist ivuxolimab in advanced cancers. Profiled with immunoSEQ multiplex PCR; TCRdb holds only in-frame clones, not every one. This sample has about 77,000 clones, with around 86% found just once. The material was CD4+ or CD8+ T cells sorted from blood, obtained in a trial of the OX40 agonist ivuxolimab. The receptors here all came from an adult with an advanced solid tumor such as melanoma, head and neck, liver or kidney cancer.

The gene calls are TRBV18 and TRBJ2-1, with 8 nucleotides matching TRBD2. Losses at the gene ends were 6 bases for V and 8 bases for J; bases not matched to a gene: 12. CDR3 length equals 15 residues. Germline values: CDR1 KGHSH, CDR2 LQKENI. CDR3 sequence: CASSHPSGGRDEQFF. For the CDR3, the DNA is TGTGCCAGCTCCCACCCATCGGGGGGGCGCGATGAGCAGTTCTTC.

This sequence joins TRBV5-1 and TRBJ1-2; the match to TRBD1 covers 11 bases. V was clipped by 4 bases and J by 4 bases; unmatched bases: 6. In germline, CDR1 is SGHRS, CDR2 YFSETQ. This CDR3 is 15 amino acids long. CDR3 DNA sequence: TGCGCCAGCAGCACCCGGACAGGGGGCCCCTATGGCTACACCTTC. It specifies CASSTRTGGPYGYTF.

CDR3 nucleotide sequence: TGCAGCGCCGGACTAGCGGGAGGGCCGGTAGATACGCAGTATTTT. As protein: CSAGLAGGPVDTQYF. The J gene is TRBJ2-3, the V gene TRBV29-1; 15 bases align to TRBD2. The ends lost 7 bases at V and 5 bases at J; junction bases unmatched: 7. The CDR3 has 15 residues. Looked up from germline, CDR1 is SQVTM and CDR2 is ANQGSEA.

This clone was detected only a few times. The chain recombines TRBV30 with TRBJ1-5; D possibly corresponds to TRBD1 (6 bases). The germline gives CDR1 GTSNPN, CDR2 SVGIG (reference sequence). Between the trimmed V and J ends, which lost 3 bases and 5 bases, there was a span of 8 bases. The CDR3 runs to 12 residues. CDR3 nucleotides: TGTGCCTGGAGACAGGGATATCAGCCCCAGCATTTT. This sequence encodes CAWRQGYQPQHF.

This sequence joins TRBV11-3 and TRBJ2-3, with 12 bases aligning to TRBD2. V lost 5 bases to trimming and J lost 1 base; unmatched junction nucleotides: 4. This CDR3 region has 16 residues. Per the germline V gene, CDR1 is SGHNT and CDR2 is YENEEA. CDR3 protein: CASSKRTSGGTDTQYF. CDR3 DNA: TGTGCCAGCAGCAAAAGGACTAGCGGGGGCACAGATACGCAGTATTTT.

V gene TRBV11-3 combines with J gene TRBJ2-1; weak D call: TRBD2 (5 bases). V gave up 5 bases and J gave up 1 base, with 12 bases separating them. Germline CDR1 reads SGHNT; CDR2 reads YENEEA. CDR3 length: 15 amino acids. CDR3 DNA: TGTGCCAGCAGCCCTTTGAGCGGATCCTACAATGAGCAGTTCTTC. Translating it yields CASSPLSGSYNEQFF.

This chain uses TRBV6-5 with TRBJ2-1; 10 nucleotides match TRBD1. The CDR3 length is 14 residues. V lost 2 bases, J lost 7 bases, and 2 bases stayed unmatched. Germline loops: CDR1 MNHEY, CDR2 SVGAGI. CDR3 sequence: CASSYGTGVNEQFF. As DNA, the CDR3 is TGTGCCAGCAGTTACGGGACAGGGGTTAATGAGCAGTTCTTC.

This clone was seen a few times. The chain uses TRBV30 and TRBJ2-7; 11 nucleotides agree with TRBD2. CDR3 length equals 16 residues. J lost 7 bases, V lost 0 bases, and 11 bases had no gene match. The germline gives CDR1 GTSNPN, CDR2 SVGIG (reference sequence). This CDR3 is CAWSVWSSGRAKEQYF. The CDR3 DNA sequence: TGTGCCTGGAGTGTATGGAGTAGCGGGAGGGCCAAAGAGCAGTACTTC. Based on the CDR3 plus reference TRBV30 and TRBJ2-7, the full variable domain is SQTIHQWPATLVQPVGSPLSLECTVEGTSNPNLYWYRQAAGRGLQLLFYSVGIGQISSEVPQNLSASRPQDRQFILSSKKLLLSDSGFYLCAWSVWSSGRAKEQYFGPGTRLTVT.

The chain combines TRBV6-5 with TRBJ2-1; 8 nucleotides align to TRBD1. V dropped 7 bases and J dropped 7; count of bases not matched to a gene: 12. Germline assignment: CDR1 MNHEY and CDR2 SVGAGI. The CDR3 consists of 15 residues. This CDR3 is CASTRGRSAANEQFF. DNA of the CDR3: TGTGCCAGCACCAGGGGGCGGTCGGCAGCGAATGAGCAGTTCTTC.

This rearrangement joins TRBV7-7 to TRBJ2-7; a weak D match, TRBD2 (5 bases). Germline V gene sequence: CDR1 SSHAT, CDR2 FNYEAQ (reference sequence). The CDR3 runs 12 residues. V lost 5 bases and J lost 7, with 12 bases in between. The CDR3 region has the DNA TGTGCCAGCAGCGCCCCCGAGGGTGAGCAGTACTTC. Translation gives CASSAPEGEQYF. Based on the CDR3 plus reference TRBV7-7 and TRBJ2-7, the full variable domain is GAGVSQSPRYKVTKRGQDVTLRCDPISSHATLYWYQQALGQGPEFLTYFNYEAQPDKSGLPSDRFSAERPEGSISTLTIQRTEQRDSAMYRCASSAPEGEQYFGPGTRLTVT.

V is TRBV28 and J is TRBJ1-1, with D hard to call. Germline loops: CDR1 MDHEN, CDR2 SYDVKM. The CDR3 extends over 10 amino acids. The ends were cut back, 3 bases at V and 5 bases at J, with 1 base in the middle. The CDR3 is CASSFTEAFF. The CDR3 coding sequence is TGTGCCAGCAGTTTTACTGAAGCTTTCTTT.

This chain connects TRBV5-1 to TRBJ2-1; TRBD2 aligns across 10 bases. The CDR3 covers 15 residues. V dropped 3 bases and J dropped 5; count of bases not matched to a gene: 5. Germline CDR1 is SGHRS and CDR2 is YFSETQ. CDR3 DNA: TGCGCCAGCAGCTCCCTAGCGGGAGCCAACAATGAGCAGTTCTTC. This translates into CASSSLAGANNEQFF.

This sequence joins TRBV4-1 and TRBJ2-2; no firm D call. This CDR3 comprises 14 residues. The V gene's germline CDR1 is MGHRA and CDR2 YSYEKL. V gave up 1 base and J gave up 6 bases, with 9 bases separating them. This chain's CDR3 is CASSQGPFPGELFF. CDR3 sequence (DNA): TGCGCCAGCAGCCAAGGTCCCTTCCCCGGGGAGCTGTTTTTT.

The chain couples TRBV7-6 to TRBJ2-1; D gene uncertain. The CDR3 loop spans 15 amino acids. Germline V CDR1 and CDR2: SGHVS, FNYEAQ. V lost 5 bases to trimming and J lost 0 bases, with 11 bases between them. Here the CDR3 reads CASSNQGSSYNEQFF. The CDR3 DNA reads TGTGCCAGCAGCAACCAAGGTAGCTCCTACAATGAGCAGTTCTTC.

The chain recombines TRBV5-1 with TRBJ2-1, with 14 bases aligning to TRBD2. Losses at the gene ends were 3 bases for V and 4 bases for J; bases not matched to a gene: 9. This CDR3 is built from 18 residues. CDR1 and CDR2 (germline): SGHRS, YFSETQ. For the CDR3, the DNA is TGCGCCAGCAGCTCGCCGACTAGCGGGGGGGCGAGATACAATGAGCAGTTCTTC. Translating it yields CASSSPTSGGARYNEQFF.

This chain uses TRBV7-2 with TRBJ2-3; tentative D call: TRBD2 (5 bases). V was shortened by 4 bases and J by 0 bases, with 11 bases between the two germline ends. Germline CDR1 is SGHTA and CDR2 is FQGNSA. The CDR3 extends over 15 amino acids. This CDR3 reads CASSSTPSSTDTQYF. The DNA of the CDR3 is TGTGCCAGCAGCTCGACCCCTAGCAGCACAGATACGCAGTATTTT. The whole variable domain, filled in from reference TRBV7-2 and TRBJ2-3, reads GAGVSQSPSNKVTEKGKDVELRCDPISGHTALYWYRQSLGQGLEFLIYFQGNSAPDKSGLPSDRFSAERTGGSVSTLTIQRTQQEDSAVYLCASSSTPSSTDTQYFGPGTRLTVL.

This clone appeared a single time. The chain links TRBV6-1 to TRBJ1-6, with D hard to call. The CDR3 contains 9 residues. Germline CDR1 and CDR2: MNHNS and SASEGT. The chain's CDR3 is CSQNSPLHF. DNA of the CDR3: TGTTCTCAGAATTCACCCCTCCACTTT.

This clone was detected a few times. This chain's CDR3 is CASSLRLNTEAFF. In nucleotides, the CDR3 is TGTGCCAGCAGCCTAAGATTGAACACTGAAGCTTTCTTT. The chain employs TRBV7-3 and TRBJ1-1; D gene ambiguous. Germline lookup yields CDR1 SGHTA and CDR2 FQGTGA. Trimming pared 5 bases from V and 0 bases from J, leaving 7 bases between. The CDR3 is 13 amino acids. Full variable domain (remainder filled in from reference TRBV7-3 and TRBJ1-1): GAGVSQTPSNKVTEKGKYVELRCDPISGHTALYWYRQSLGQGPEFLIYFQGTGAADDSGLPNDRFFAVRPEGSVSTLKIQRTERGDSAVYLCASSLRLNTEAFFGQGTRLTVV.

The chain joins TRBV20-1 to TRBJ1-4; the D gene is possibly TRBD1 (5 bases). CDR1 is DFQATT, CDR2 SNEGSKA, per germline (reference sequence). The CDR3 is 10 residues long. V was shortened by 6 bases and J by 8 bases, with 7 bases between the two germline ends. The CDR3 nucleotides read TGCAGTGCGCGGGGGGAAAAACTGTTTTTT. Translated, it gives CSARGEKLFF.

The chain recombines TRBV28 with TRBJ1-2; tentatively, D is TRBD1 (5 bases). V lost 10 bases and J 7 bases, leaving 31 bases between the germline ends. Germline CDR1 is MDHEN and CDR2 is SYDVKM. The CDR3 loop spans 17 amino acids. CDR3 nucleotide sequence: TGTGCCATTACCCCAGGGAGTTTAGTCTCAGGGAGAGGTGGCTACACCTTC. Its protein product is CAITPGSLVSGRGGYTF.

The chain has TRBV19 and TRBJ1-3; D is unresolved. This CDR3 spans 15 amino acids. V was shortened by 5 bases and J by 0 bases, with 11 bases between the two germline ends. CDR1 and CDR2 (germline): LNHDA, SQIVND (reference sequence). The CDR3 reads CASSPDKISGNTIYF. The DNA for the CDR3 is TGTGCCAGTAGTCCTGACAAGATCTCTGGAAACACCATATATTTT.

The chain recombines TRBV2 with TRBJ1-5; a possible D gene is TRBD1 (6 bases). Trimming took off 7 bases at V and 6 bases at J, with 19 bases between the two ends. CDR1 and CDR2 from the germline V gene are SNHLY and FYNNEI. The CDR3 totals 15 residues. CDR3 in DNA: TGTGCCAGCAATCCGGGCAGGGGCGATAGTCAGCCCCAGCATTTT. Protein: CASNPGRGDSQPQHF.

The chain employs TRBV6-5 and TRBJ2-7, with 7 bases that match TRBD2. The CDR3 consists of 15 residues. The germline CDR1 and CDR2 sequences are MNHEY and SVGAGI. V dropped 0 bases and J dropped 4; count of bases not matched to a gene: 6. The CDR3 bases are TGTGCCAGCAGTTACTCGCTAGCGGCTGGTTACGAGCAGTACTTC. The encoded protein is CASSYSLAAGYEQYF.

This chain joins TRBV15 and TRBJ1-4, with D perhaps matching TRBD1 (5 bases). CDR1 is LNHNV and CDR2 is YYDKDF in the germline V gene (reference sequence). The CDR3 is 16 amino acids. V was pared by 0 bases and J by 3 bases, with 11 bases between. The CDR3 sequence: CATSRDRTGANEKLFF. CDR3 bases: TGTGCCACCAGCAGAGATCGTACAGGCGCTAATGAAAAACTGTTTTTT.

This clone was seen more than once but under ten times. The gene calls are TRBV5-1 and TRBJ1-1; the match to TRBD1 covers 8 bases. The CDR3 length is 17 residues. Looked up from germline, CDR1 is SGHRS and CDR2 is YFSETQ. Trimming removed 0 bases from V and 3 bases from J; junction bases left unmatched: 10. For the CDR3, the DNA is TGCGCCAGCAGCTTGGTTGGGACAGGAGCCTCGGACACTGAAGCTTTCTTT. Its translation is CASSLVGTGASDTEAFF.

The rearrangement joins TRBV2 to TRBJ2-1, with 9 bases fitting TRBD2. Trimming cost V 6 bases and J 8 bases; bases outside gene matches: 11. The V gene's germline CDR1 is SNHLY and CDR2 FYNNEI. This CDR3 has 15 residues. CDR3 residues: CASSRRREGLYEQFF. CDR3 DNA sequence: TGTGCCAGCAGCCGGAGGCGGGAGGGCCTCTATGAGCAGTTCTTC.

J is TRBJ1-2 and V is TRBV29-1; TRBD1 might be the D (6 bases). The V end lost 7 bases, the J end lost 8 bases, and 14 bases lay between the germline ends. Germline loops: CDR1 SQVTM, CDR2 ANQGSEA. This CDR3 contains 11 residues. The CDR3 spells CSDNIGGGYTF. The CDR3 coding sequence is TGCAGCGACAACATAGGGGGAGGCTACACCTTC.

V is TRBV10-1 and J is TRBJ2-7; 10 bases agree with TRBD1. Unmatched junction bases numbered 5, after V lost 3 bases and J lost 3 bases. The CDR3 is 15 residues long. CDR1 and CDR2 (germline): WNHNN, SYGVQD (reference sequence). CDR3 bases: TGCGCCAGCAGTGACCGGGGACAGGGGCGCTACGAGCAGTACTTC. As protein: CASSDRGQGRYEQYF.

This chain joins TRBV5-4 and TRBJ2-6; 11 nucleotides align to TRBD2. Trimming removed 3 bases from V and 2 bases from J; junction bases left unmatched: 10. Germline CDR1 reads SGHNT; CDR2 reads YYREEE (reference sequence). This CDR3 region has 19 residues. The DNA of the CDR3 is TGTGCCAGCAGCTCGGCAGGGACTAGCGGTTCTACTGGGGCCAACGTCCTGACTTTC. Translation: CASSSAGTSGSTGANVLTF.

CDR3 sequence reads: CASSQDPGYGGTQYF. The CDR3 bases are TGCGCCAGCAGCCAAGACCCCGGTTATGGAGGGACCCAGTACTTC. The chain carries TRBV4-3 and TRBJ2-5, with D possibly matching TRBD2 (5 bases). Germline V gene lookup returns CDR1 LGHNA and CDR2 YSLEER. The CDR3 sequence is 15 residues long. The germline V and J ends were trimmed by 0 bases and 7 bases, with 15 bases remaining between them.

A note on this clone: Different DNA sequences within this sample yield the same CDR3. This chain links TRBV11-2 with TRBJ1-2, with D maybe TRBD1 (5 bases). The germline CDR1 and CDR2 sequences are SGHAT and FQNNGV. Trimming left V 1 base short and J 2 bases short, with 8 bases between. The CDR3 is 14 residues long. CDR3 loop: CASSLGGGNYGYTF. The CDR3 nucleotides are TGTGCCAGCAGCTTAGGTGGGGGGAACTATGGCTACACCTTC.

CDR3 loop: CASRADRGDSPLHF. As DNA, the CDR3 is TGTGCCAGCAGGGCCGACAGGGGGGATTCACCCCTCCACTTT. The chain couples TRBV6-1 to TRBJ1-6; 9 bases align to TRBD1. The CDR3 totals 14 residues. The V and J ends lost 6 bases and 8 bases, in that order; junction bases with no gene match: 5. Germline-derived CDR1 and CDR2 are MNHNS and SASEGT.